Reported below is one T cell receptor (beta chain). Antigen specificity is unknown. The sample originates from a study of T cells in Graves' hyperthyroidism and ophthalmopathy. General observations from the study: The authors' 13 V-J model separated ophthalmopathy from stable hyperthyroidism.

The V and J ends lost 4 bases and 4 bases respectively, with 7 bases between them. CDR3 size: 11 residues. The germline CDR1 and CDR2 sequences are SQVTM and ANQGSEA. TCR beta CDR3 sequences were amplified from RNA transcripts. During a first-round RT-PCR of the TCR CDR3, the HTBI primer set was used. TCRdb re-called the multiplex PCR reads with MiXCR, one entry per CDR3 protein. The repertoire holds hundreds of thousands of distinct CDR3 sequences, with 45% as singletons. The chain recombines TRBV29-1 with TRBJ1-1, with D uncertain. The source material was peripheral blood or thyroid tissue (not recorded which). The TCR was taken from an adult man with Graves' disease, either hyperthyroidism or ophthalmopathy (not recorded which). The CDR3 DNA follows: TGCAGCGTTGGGTCAGGCACTGAAGCTTTCTTT. Translation: CSVGSGTEAFF.